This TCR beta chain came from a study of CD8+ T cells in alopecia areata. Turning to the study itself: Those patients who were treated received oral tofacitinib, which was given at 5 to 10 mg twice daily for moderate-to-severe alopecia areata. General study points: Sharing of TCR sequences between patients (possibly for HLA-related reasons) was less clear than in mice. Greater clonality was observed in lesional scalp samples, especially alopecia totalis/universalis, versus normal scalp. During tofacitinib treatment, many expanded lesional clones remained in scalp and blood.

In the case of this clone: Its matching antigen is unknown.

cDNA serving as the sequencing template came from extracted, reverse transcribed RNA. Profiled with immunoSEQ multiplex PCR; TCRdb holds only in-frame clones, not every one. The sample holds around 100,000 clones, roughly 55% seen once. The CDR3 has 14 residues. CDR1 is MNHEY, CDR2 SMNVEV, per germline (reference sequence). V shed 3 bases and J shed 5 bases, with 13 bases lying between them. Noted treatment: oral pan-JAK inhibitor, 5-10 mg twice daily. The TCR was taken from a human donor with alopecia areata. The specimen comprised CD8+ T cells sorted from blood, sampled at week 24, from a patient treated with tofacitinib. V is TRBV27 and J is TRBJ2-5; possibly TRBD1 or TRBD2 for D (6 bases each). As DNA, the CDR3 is TGTGCCAGCAGTTTGTCGGGGGCCAGGGAGACCCAGTACTTC. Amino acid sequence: CASSLSGARETQYF.